The rows below give T cell receptor beta chains drawn from one sample of a study of CD8 T cells in ankylosing spondylitis. TCRdb redid the calling of the 5' RACE reads with MiXCR, one entry per CDR3 protein. The sample carries about 800,000 distinct CDR3 sequences, about 12% recorded once. Source material: blood, either unsorted or a sorted T cell fraction (not recorded which). All receptors come from a male donor with ankylosing spondylitis. Each CDR3 is given with its conserved first and last residue. Fields, in order: D gene, J gene, V gene, clone size, CDR3 protein, CDR3 DNA. A D gene is named only where the DNA matches it firmly. The listing skips clone size in some rows; elsewhere it reads once, few, many or a size class.

TRBD2 TRBJ2-1 TRBV19 few CASSSAGVARGQFF TGTGCCAGTAGTTCAGCGGGAGTAGCTCGGGGGCAGTTCTTC
TRBD1 TRBJ1-1 TRBV20-1 many CSAGTGGTEAFF TGCAGTGCCGGGACAGGGGGGACTGAAGCTTTCTTT
NA TRBJ2-2 TRBV7-8 NA CASSRPGQYTGELFF TGTGCCAGCAGCAGACCGGGACAATACACCGGGGAGCTGTTTTTT
NA TRBJ1-5 TRBV6-1 NA CASKVGHQPQHF TGTGCCAGCAAGGTTGGCCATCAGCCCCAGCATTTT
TRBD1 TRBJ1-6 TRBV28 many CASSVPGQTNNSPLHF TGTGCCAGCAGTGTTCCGGGACAGACTAATAATTCACCCCTCCACTTT
NA TRBJ2-2 TRBV5-1 NA CASSIRDTNTGELFF TGCGCCAGCAGCATCCGGGACACCAACACCGGGGAGCTGTTTTTT
NA TRBJ1-2 TRBV25-1 NA CASSDLAWAGANYGYTF TGTGCCAGCAGTGATCTAGCCTGGGCAGGGGCTAACTATGGCTACACCTTC
NA TRBJ1-5 TRBV6-1 few CASSGMRAVNQPQHF TGTGCCAGCAGCGGAATGAGGGCAGTCAATCAGCCCCAGCATTTT
NA TRBJ1-5 TRBV4-2 few CASSQEVADYSNQPQHF TGTGCCAGCAGCCAAGAGGTCGCTGACTATAGCAATCAGCCCCAGCATTTT
NA TRBJ2-7 TRBV2 NA CASSGFSEQYF TGTGCCAGCAGTGGTTTCTCCGAGCAGTACTTC
NA TRBJ1-6 TRBV5-6 many CASSRTLNSPLHF TGTGCCAGCAGCCGGACCCTCAATTCACCCCTCCACTTT
NA TRBJ2-3 TRBV18 many CASSPAVTFGDTQYF TGTGCCAGCTCACCCGCGGTTACTTTCGGCGATACGCAGTATTTT
TRBD2 TRBJ2-3 TRBV6-2/TRBV6-3 few CASSYGMSGDTDTQYF TGTGCCAGCAGTTACGGGATGAGCGGGGACACAGATACGCAGTATTTT
NA TRBJ1-4 TRBV4-3 NA CASSPLTNEKLFF TGCGCCAGCAGCCCATTAACTAATGAAAAACTGTTTTTT
TRBD2 TRBJ2-1 TRBV5-6 few CASSLEGGGAREQFF TGTGCCAGCAGCTTGGAGGGCGGGGGGGCTAGGGAGCAGTTCTTC
NA TRBJ1-3 TRBV9 many CASSLQSSGNTIYF TGTGCCAGCAGCCTACAGAGCTCTGGAAACACCATATATTTT
TRBD1 TRBJ2-5 TRBV24-1 NA CATSDPGTGGWETQYF TGTGCCACCAGTGACCCCGGGACAGGGGGCTGGGAGACCCAGTACTTC
NA TRBJ2-2 TRBV5-1 NA CASSLQDANTGELFF TGCGCCAGCAGCCTACAGGACGCGAACACCGGGGAGCTGTTTTTT
NA TRBJ1-2 TRBV20-1 NA CSARGRGRSLSYTF TGCAGTGCCAGGGGAAGGGGGAGATCTTTAAGCTACACCTTC
TRBD2 TRBJ2-7 TRBV20-1 few CSASTLAGGSYEQYF TGCAGTGCTAGTACCCTAGCGGGAGGGTCCTACGAGCAGTACTTC
NA TRBJ2-5 TRBV5-1 NA CASSRGTTPQETQYF TGCGCCAGCAGCCGAGGCACCACTCCTCAAGAGACCCAGTACTTC
TRBD1 TRBJ2-3 TRBV12-3/TRBV12-4 NA CASRSNRGSRTDTQYF TGTGCCAGCAGATCCAACAGGGGATCTCGCACAGATACGCAGTATTTT
NA TRBJ1-1 TRBV12-3/TRBV12-4 NA CASSSTAGLETEAFF TGTGCCAGCTCCTCCACTGCCGGGTTAGAGACTGAAGCTTTCTTT
NA TRBJ1-2 TRBV15 NA CATSRANRGGETGYTF TGTGCCACCAGCAGGGCCAACCGGGGGGGTGAGACTGGCTACACCTTC
NA TRBJ1-1 TRBV5-1 NA CASSLWDFNTEAFF TGCGCCAGCAGCTTATGGGACTTCAACACTGAAGCTTTCTTT
NA TRBJ2-7 TRBV10-3 NA CAISELRLSSYEQYF TGTGCCATCAGTGAGCTGCGACTGAGCTCCTACGAGCAGTACTTC
NA TRBJ2-7 TRBV27 few CASREDHTYEQYF TGTGCCAGCAGGGAGGATCATACCTACGAGCAGTACTTC
NA TRBJ1-1 TRBV12-3/TRBV12-4 few CASSSGRMNTEAFF TGTGCCAGCAGCTCGGGACGGATGAACACTGAAGCTTTCTTT
NA TRBJ2-1 TRBV7-9 many CASSLESGNHEQFF TGTGCCAGCAGCTTAGAATCCGGGAACCATGAGCAGTTCTTC
TRBD2 TRBJ2-7 TRBV20-1 NA CSARPQTSIHYEQYF TGCAGTGCTAGGCCCCAGACTAGCATCCACTACGAGCAGTACTTC
TRBD2 TRBJ2-7 TRBV6-5 NA CATRLGGAGGREQYF TGTGCCACGCGGTTAGGTGGAGCGGGAGGGCGTGAGCAGTACTTC
TRBD1 TRBJ2-3 TRBV7-8 NA CASSLGTGVYHTDTQYF TGTGCCAGCAGCTTAGGGACAGGGGTTTATCACACAGATACGCAGTATTTT
NA TRBJ1-3 TRBV7-8 many CASSRGEGRNTIYF TGTGCCAGCAGCCGTGGGGAGGGTAGAAACACCATATATTTT
NA TRBJ2-7 TRBV10-3 many CAISEVAYEQYF TGTGCCATCAGTGAGGTGGCCTACGAGCAGTACTTC
TRBD1 TRBJ1-2 TRBV20-1 NA CSARGDPGQVIGGYTF TGCAGTGCTAGAGGGGACCCGGGACAGGTTATTGGTGGCTACACCTTC
NA TRBJ2-7 TRBV20-1 few CSARLRQALSYEQYF TGCAGTGCTCGATTGCGACAGGCCCTTTCCTACGAGCAGTACTTC
NA TRBJ2-7 TRBV5-1 many CASSLRGDSSYEQYF TGCGCCAGCAGCTTGCGCGGGGACAGCTCCTACGAGCAGTACTTC
NA TRBJ2-7 TRBV6-5 NA CASSYQGGGYEQYF TGTGCCAGCAGTTACCAAGGGGGTGGATACGAGCAGTACTTC
NA TRBJ2-5 TRBV11-3 NA CASSFDLADGTQETQYF TGTGCCAGCAGCTTCGACCTTGCGGACGGAACGCAAGAGACCCAGTACTTC
NA TRBJ1-2 TRBV15 many CATSRGYDFYGYTF TGTGCCACCAGCAGAGGGTACGATTTCTATGGCTACACCTTC
TRBD2 TRBJ2-3 TRBV4-2 few CASSQETSGYTDTQYF TGTGCCAGCAGCCAAGAAACTAGCGGTTACACAGATACGCAGTATTTT
NA TRBJ1-5 TRBV6-1 few CASSEGQAGNQPQHF TGTGCCAGCAGTGAAGGCCAGGCGGGGAATCAGCCCCAGCATTTT
NA TRBJ1-5 TRBV10-3 NA CAISEVSGAQPQHF TGTGCCATCAGTGAAGTGTCAGGGGCTCAGCCCCAGCATTTT
NA TRBJ2-4 TRBV20-1 many CSALVPRDIQYF TGCAGTGCCTTGGTCCCGCGGGACATTCAGTACTTC
TRBD1 TRBJ2-3 TRBV27 few CASSAFQGARADTQYF TGTGCCAGCAGTGCTTTCCAGGGGGCAAGGGCGGATACGCAGTATTTT
NA TRBJ2-7 TRBV12-3/TRBV12-4 few CASSLEPSGKQYF TGTGCCAGCAGTTTAGAGCCCTCCGGCAAGCAGTACTTC
NA TRBJ2-2 TRBV4-1 NA CASSQDWWPRTSGELFF TGCGCCAGCAGCCAAGATTGGTGGCCTAGAACGTCCGGGGAGCTGTTTTTT
NA TRBJ2-1 TRBV24-1 NA CATSAGINRGTQFF TGTGCCACCAGTGCAGGCATTAATAGGGGAACGCAGTTCTTC
NA TRBJ1-4 TRBV12-3/TRBV12-4 NA CASSSINEKLFF TGTGCCAGCAGTTCGATTAATGAAAAACTGTTTTTT
TRBD2 TRBJ2-1 TRBV7-2 few CASSRPPSGSSYNEQFF TGTGCCAGCAGCCGTCCCCCTAGCGGGTCGTCCTACAATGAGCAGTTCTTC
NA TRBJ1-5 TRBV4-1 many CASSQVRTGILRGQPQHF TGCGCCAGCAGCCAAGTCCGAACAGGGATCCTTCGGGGTCAGCCCCAGCATTTT
TRBD1 TRBJ1-2 TRBV20-1 once CSASPGQGARGYGYTF TGCAGTGCCAGCCCGGGACAGGGGGCGCGCGGCTATGGCTACACCTTC
TRBD1 TRBJ1-5 TRBV4-2 NA CASSQSTSGTGARQPQHF TGTGCCAGCAGCCAGTCTACTTCCGGGACAGGGGCTCGACAGCCCCAGCATTTT